This T cell receptor (beta chain) originates from a study of cytomegalovirus exposure and HLA in healthy donors. Study-wide results and limits: The study recorded 150 to 200 TCR beta chains that were cytomegalovirus-associated. Common viral pathogens seemed, in a later analysis, to connect with several of the most significant clusters.

Germline CDR1 ENHRY, CDR2 SYGVKD. Trimming shortened V by 3 bases and J by 0 bases, and 15 bases separated the two germline ends. The CDR3 consists of 17 residues. All the people who gave samples were healthy bone marrow donors. Researchers ran the PCR with 60 Vbeta and 13 Jbeta primers. TCRdb keeps only in-frame clones here, not all; method: immunoSEQ multiplex PCR. The sample lists about 110,000 clones, nearly 70% occurring once. A remark on this clone: Its specificity is not known.

Sample: PBMCs. V and J are TRBV10-3 and TRBJ1-3, with D perhaps matching TRBD1 (6 bases). The sequence was obtained from a woman in her seventies in good health and CMV-seropositive. The CDR3 reads CAISEDRKRGSGNTIYF. The CDR3 bases are TGTGCCATCAGTGAAGACAGGAAACGAGGCTCTGGAAACACCATATATTTT.